The 3 T cell receptor beta chains below all came from one sample that was sequenced in a study of blood T cell repertoires in COVID-19. Sequencing was performed with immunoSEQ multiplex PCR; in TCRdb, only in-frame clones are kept and a portion is missing. Of about 83,000 clones listed, approximately 86% are singletons. The sample taken for sequencing was peripheral blood. The receptors shown here come from a man at least 80 years old with active or convalescent COVID-19.

The V call is TRBV30, the J call TRBJ2-1, with TRBD1 identical over 9 bases. The CDR3 covers 13 residues. The germline CDR1 and CDR2 sequences are GTSNPN and SVGIG (reference sequence). Germline trimming cut 6 bases from V and 5 bases from J; bases unmatched to any gene: 5. The CDR3 nucleotides are TGTGCCTGCCGACAGGGGGTTAACAATGAGCAGTTCTTC. Protein sequence: CACRQGVNNEQFF.

The chain joins TRBV28 to TRBJ2-7; 8 bases align to TRBD1. The junction had 7 bases not matched to a gene; V was cut back by 5 bases and J by 4 bases. Germline V gene sequence: CDR1 MDHEN, CDR2 SYDVKM. This CDR3 contains 14 residues. CDR3 DNA: TGTGCCAGCAGTCCCAGACAGGGGAGATACGAGCAGTACGTC. It yields the protein CASSPRQGRYEQYV.

The V gene is TRBV13, the J gene TRBJ1-1; D gene unclear. CDR1 and CDR2 from the germline V gene are PRHDT and FYEKMQ (reference sequence). The germline V and J ends were trimmed by 5 bases and 1 base, with 14 bases remaining between them. The CDR3 extends over 15 amino acids. This CDR3 reads CASSLPSTRNTEAFF. The CDR3 DNA is TGTGCCAGCAGCCTCCCCTCGACTAGGAACACTGAAGCTTTCTTT.